This record concerns one TCR beta chain sequence. The method was immunoSEQ multiplex PCR; TCRdb's version includes in-frame clones alone and lacks a portion of them. The repertoire holds 150,000 to 250,000 clones, 70% to 80% seen once, with 5.5% to 7% in the top ten. This sample was included in a study of blood T cell repertoires in COVID-19. The sequence derives from a woman in her thirties or forties with COVID-19, enrolled during active disease. Sequencing used peripheral blood.

Here the CDR3 reads CASSSTSGKGNEQFF. The CDR3 nucleotides are TGCGCCAGCAGCTCTACTAGCGGGAAGGGCAATGAGCAGTTCTTC. The chain links TRBV5-1 to TRBJ2-1; 10 nucleotides line up with TRBD2. The J segment lost 6 bases and the V segment lost 3 bases, leaving 6 bases of the junction unmatched. The CDR3 extends over 15 amino acids. CDR1 is SGHRS, CDR2 YFSETQ, per germline.